This T cell receptor (beta chain) was captured by sequencing in a study of OX40 agonist ivuxolimab in advanced cancers. Across the study: Subjects had a mean age of approximately 60 years, with a range of roughly 20 to 80; around 80% were male. Study conclusions and caveats: CD8+ T cells were the subset that, on average, had more expanded clones than CD4+. Specificity for antigen went undetermined in the expanded peripheral T cells.

Concerning this clone: The antigen is unknown.

Autoimmune disease history or systemic immunosuppression disqualified patients. Clones were read by immunoSEQ multiplex PCR, and TCRdb kept only the in-frame ones, dropping some. The table shows fewer than 65,000 clones, with 80% to 90% occurring only once. This CDR3 spans 17 amino acids. The V and J ends lost 0 bases and 0 bases respectively, with 12 bases between them. Germline V gene sequence: CDR1 SEHNR, CDR2 FQNEAQ (reference sequence). The rearrangement uses TRBV7-9 and TRBJ2-4; D not resolved. The material was CD4+ or CD8+ T cells sorted from blood, obtained in a trial of the OX40 agonist ivuxolimab. The TCR was taken from an adult with an advanced solid tumor such as melanoma, head and neck, liver or kidney cancer. Written as DNA, the CDR3 is TGTGCCAGCAGCTTAGCCTTGCCAGTACTAGCCAAAAACATTCAGTACTTC. This gives the protein CASSLALPVLAKNIQYF.